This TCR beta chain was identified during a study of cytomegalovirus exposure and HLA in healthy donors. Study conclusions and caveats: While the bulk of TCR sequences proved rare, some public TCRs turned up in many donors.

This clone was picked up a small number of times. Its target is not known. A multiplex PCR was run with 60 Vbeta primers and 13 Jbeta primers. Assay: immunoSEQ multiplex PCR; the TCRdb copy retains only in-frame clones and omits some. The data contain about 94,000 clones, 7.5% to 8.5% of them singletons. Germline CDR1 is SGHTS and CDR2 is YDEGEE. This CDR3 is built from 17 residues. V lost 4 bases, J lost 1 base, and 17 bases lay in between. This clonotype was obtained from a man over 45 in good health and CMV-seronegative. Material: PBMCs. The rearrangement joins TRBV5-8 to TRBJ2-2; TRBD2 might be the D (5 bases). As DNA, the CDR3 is TGTGCCAGCAGCCCCCGAAGTTCCAGCGGGAACACCGGGGAGCTGTTTTTT. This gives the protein CASSPRSSSGNTGELFF.